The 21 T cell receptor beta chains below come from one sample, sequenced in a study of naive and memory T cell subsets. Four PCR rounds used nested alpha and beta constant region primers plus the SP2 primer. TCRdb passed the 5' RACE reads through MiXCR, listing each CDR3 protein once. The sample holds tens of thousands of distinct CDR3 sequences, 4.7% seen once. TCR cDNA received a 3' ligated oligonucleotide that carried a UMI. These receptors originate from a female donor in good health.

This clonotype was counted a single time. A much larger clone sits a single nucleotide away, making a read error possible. The CDR3 nucleotides are TGTGCCAGCAGTTCTTGGGGGGGCGCCTTTAGCTCTGGTCAGCCCCAGCATTTT. Translating gives CASSSWGGAFSSGQPQHF. V usage is TRBV12-3 or TRBV12-4 and J usage is TRBJ1-5; tentatively, D is TRBD1 (6 bases). The CDR3 covers 18 residues. The ends were cut back, 4 bases at V and 6 bases at J, with 25 bases in the middle.

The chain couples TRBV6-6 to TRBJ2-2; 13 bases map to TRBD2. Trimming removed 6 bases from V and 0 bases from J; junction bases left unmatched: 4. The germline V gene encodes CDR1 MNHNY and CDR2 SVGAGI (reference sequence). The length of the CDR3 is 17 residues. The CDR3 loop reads CASRGLAGVANTGELFF. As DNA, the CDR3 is TGTGCCAGCAGAGGACTAGCGGGAGTAGCGAACACCGGGGAGCTGTTTTTT.

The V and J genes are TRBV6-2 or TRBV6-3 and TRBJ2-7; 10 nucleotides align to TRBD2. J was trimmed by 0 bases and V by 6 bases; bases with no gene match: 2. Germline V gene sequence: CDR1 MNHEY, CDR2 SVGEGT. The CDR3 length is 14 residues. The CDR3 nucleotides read TGTGCCAGCAGACCTAGCGGGAGCTCCTACGAGCAGTACTTC. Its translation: CASRPSGSSYEQYF.

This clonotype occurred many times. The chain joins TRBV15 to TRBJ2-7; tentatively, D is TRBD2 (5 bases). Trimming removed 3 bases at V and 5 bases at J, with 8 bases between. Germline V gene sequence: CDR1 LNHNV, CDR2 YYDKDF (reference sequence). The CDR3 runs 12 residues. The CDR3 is CATSSEGNEQYF. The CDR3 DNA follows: TGTGCCACCAGCAGTGAGGGAAACGAGCAGTACTTC.

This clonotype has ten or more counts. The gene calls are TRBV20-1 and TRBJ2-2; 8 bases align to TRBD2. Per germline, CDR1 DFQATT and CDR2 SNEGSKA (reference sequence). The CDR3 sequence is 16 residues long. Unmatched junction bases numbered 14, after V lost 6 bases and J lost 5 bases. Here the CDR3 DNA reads TGCAGTGCCCCAACGGGGGGGGGCCTTCAGACCGGGGAGCTGTTTTTT. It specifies CSAPTGGGLQTGELFF.

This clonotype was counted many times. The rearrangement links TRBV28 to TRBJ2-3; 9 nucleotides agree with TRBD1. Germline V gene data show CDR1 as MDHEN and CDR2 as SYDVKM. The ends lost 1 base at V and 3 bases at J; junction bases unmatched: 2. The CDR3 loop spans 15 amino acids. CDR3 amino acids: CASSLSGQGTDTQYF. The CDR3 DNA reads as TGTGCCAGCAGTTTATCGGGACAGGGAACAGATACGCAGTATTTT. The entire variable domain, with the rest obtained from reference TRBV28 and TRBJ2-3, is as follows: DVKVTQSSRYLVKRTGEKVFLECVQDMDHENMFWYRQDPGLGLRLIYFSYDVKMKEKGDIPEGYSVSREKKERFSLILESASTNQTSMYLCASSLSGQGTDTQYFGPGTRLTVL.

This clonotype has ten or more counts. For the CDR3, the DNA is TGCAGCGTGTTGGGCCCGTTGAACACTGAAGCTTTCTTT. Amino acids: CSVLGPLNTEAFF. J is TRBJ1-1 and V is TRBV29-1; no firm D call. Germline V lookup: CDR1 SQVTM, CDR2 ANQGSEA. V shed 6 bases and J shed 0 bases, with 11 bases lying between them. The CDR3 runs to 13 residues.

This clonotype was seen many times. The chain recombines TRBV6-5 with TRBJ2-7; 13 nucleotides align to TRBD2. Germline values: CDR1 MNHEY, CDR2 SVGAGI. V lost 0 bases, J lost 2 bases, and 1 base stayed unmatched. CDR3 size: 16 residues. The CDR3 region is CASSYSGTSGTYEQYF. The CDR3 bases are TGTGCCAGCAGTTACTCGGGGACTAGCGGGACCTACGAGCAGTACTTC.

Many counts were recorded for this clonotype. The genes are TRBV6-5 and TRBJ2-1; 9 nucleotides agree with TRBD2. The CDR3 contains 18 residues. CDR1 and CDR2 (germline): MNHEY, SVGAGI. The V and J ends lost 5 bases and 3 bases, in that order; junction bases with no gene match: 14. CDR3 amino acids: CASSPSGNLAGFYNEQFF. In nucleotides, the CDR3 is TGTGCCAGCAGTCCAAGCGGTAACCTAGCGGGATTCTACAATGAGCAGTTCTTC.

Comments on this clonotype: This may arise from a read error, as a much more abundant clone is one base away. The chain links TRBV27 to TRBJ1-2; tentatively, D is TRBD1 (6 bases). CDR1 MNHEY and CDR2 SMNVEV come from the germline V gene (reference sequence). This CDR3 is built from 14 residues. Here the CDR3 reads CASSFGQGRHGDTF. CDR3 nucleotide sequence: TGTGCCAGCAGTTTTGGTCAGGGGAGACATGGCGACACCTTC.

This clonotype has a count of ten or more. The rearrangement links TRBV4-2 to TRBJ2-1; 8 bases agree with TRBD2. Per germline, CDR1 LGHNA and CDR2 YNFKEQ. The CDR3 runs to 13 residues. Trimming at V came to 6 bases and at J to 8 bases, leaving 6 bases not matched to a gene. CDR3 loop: CASRLREDDEQFF. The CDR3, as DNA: TGTGCCAGCAGACTGCGGGAGGACGATGAGCAGTTCTTC.

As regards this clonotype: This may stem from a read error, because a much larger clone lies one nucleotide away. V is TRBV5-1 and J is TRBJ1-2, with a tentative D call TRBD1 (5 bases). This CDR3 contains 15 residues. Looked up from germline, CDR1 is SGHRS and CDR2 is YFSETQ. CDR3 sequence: CASSLGQTNSYVYTF. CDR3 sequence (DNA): TGCGCCAGCAGCTTGGGACAGACCAACAGCTATGTCTACACCTTC.

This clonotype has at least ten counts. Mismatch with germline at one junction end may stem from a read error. The CDR3 nucleotides read TGTGCCAGCTGGGGCCAGCTCCAGCATTTT. Translating it yields CASWGQLQHF. This chain links TRBV28 with TRBJ1-5, with a weak D call TRBD1 (5 bases). Germline V gives CDR1 MDHEN, CDR2 SYDVKM. The CDR3 is made up of 10 amino acids.

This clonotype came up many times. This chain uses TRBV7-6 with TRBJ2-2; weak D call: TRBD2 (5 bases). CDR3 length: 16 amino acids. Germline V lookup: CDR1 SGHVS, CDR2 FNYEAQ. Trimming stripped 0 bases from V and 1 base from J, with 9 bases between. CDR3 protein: CASSLASGLNTGELFF. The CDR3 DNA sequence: TGTGCCAGCAGCTTAGCCTCGGGGTTGAACACCGGGGAGCTGTTTTTT.

CDR3 DNA: TGTGCCAGCAGACAGGCCCGCGCACTTGAAGCTTTCTTT. This encodes CASRQARALEAFF. The chain combines TRBV13 with TRBJ1-1, with D possibly matching TRBD1 (5 bases). The CDR3 length is 13 residues. The V end lost 6 bases, the J end lost 7 bases, and 15 bases lay between the germline ends. Germline V gives CDR1 PRHDT, CDR2 FYEKMQ (reference sequence).

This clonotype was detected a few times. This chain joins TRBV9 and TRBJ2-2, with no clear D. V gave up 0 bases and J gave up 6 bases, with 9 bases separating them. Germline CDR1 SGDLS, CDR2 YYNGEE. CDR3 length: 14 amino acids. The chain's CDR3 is CASSVELGAGELFF. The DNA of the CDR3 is TGTGCCAGCAGCGTAGAATTAGGCGCCGGGGAGCTGTTTTTT.

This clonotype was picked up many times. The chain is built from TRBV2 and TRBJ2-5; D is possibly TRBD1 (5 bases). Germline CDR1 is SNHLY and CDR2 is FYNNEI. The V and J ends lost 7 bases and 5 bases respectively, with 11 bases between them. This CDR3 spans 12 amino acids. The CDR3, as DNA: TGTGCCAGCATGAAGGGGTCGGAGACCCAGTACTTC. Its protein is CASMKGSETQYF.

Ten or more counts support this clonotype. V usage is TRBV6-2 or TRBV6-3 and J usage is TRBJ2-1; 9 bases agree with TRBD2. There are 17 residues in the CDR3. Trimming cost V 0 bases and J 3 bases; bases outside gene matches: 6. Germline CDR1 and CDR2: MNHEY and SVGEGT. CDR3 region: CASSYSPPSGIYNEQFF. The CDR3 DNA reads TGTGCCAGCAGTTACTCCCCCCCTAGCGGGATCTACAATGAGCAGTTCTTC.

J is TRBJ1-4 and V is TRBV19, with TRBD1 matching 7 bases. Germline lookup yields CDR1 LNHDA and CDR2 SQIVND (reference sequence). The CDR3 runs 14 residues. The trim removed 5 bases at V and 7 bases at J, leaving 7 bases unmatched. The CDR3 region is CASSLQGRSEKLFF. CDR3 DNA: TGTGCCAGTAGTCTACAGGGGAGGAGTGAAAAACTGTTTTTT. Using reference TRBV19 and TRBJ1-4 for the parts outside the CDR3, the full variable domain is DGGITQSPKYLFRKEGQNVTLSCEQNLNHDAMYWYRQDPGQGLRLIYYSQIVNDFQKGDIAEGYSVSREKKESFPLTVTSAQKNPTAFYLCASSLQGRSEKLFFGSGTQLSVL.

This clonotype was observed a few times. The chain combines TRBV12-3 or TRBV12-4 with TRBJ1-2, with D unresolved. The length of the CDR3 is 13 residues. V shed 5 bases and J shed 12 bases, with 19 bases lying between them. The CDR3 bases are TGTGCCAGCAGTCCAAAGTCAGACATCGGCGACACCTTC. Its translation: CASSPKSDIGDTF.

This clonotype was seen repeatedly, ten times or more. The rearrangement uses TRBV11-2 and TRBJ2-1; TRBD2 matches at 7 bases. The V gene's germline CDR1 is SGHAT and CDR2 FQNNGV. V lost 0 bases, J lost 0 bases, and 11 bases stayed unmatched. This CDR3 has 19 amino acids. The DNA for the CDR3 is TGTGCCAGCAGCTTAGACAGAAGAAGACTAGCCCTCTCCTACAATGAGCAGTTCTTC. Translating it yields CASSLDRRRLALSYNEQFF.